These 10 T cell receptor beta chains share one sample of origin, sequenced in a study of CXCR3-negative and CXCR3-positive naive CD8 T cells. With UMI labels, 5' RACE was used to prepare the TRB cDNA libraries. TCRdb re-called the 5' RACE reads and catalogs CDR3 proteins one per entry, DNA excluded. The sample includes tens of thousands of distinct CDR3 sequences. Their specific antigens are unknown. Study results and limitations: Naive CXCR3-positive cells had TRB CDR3s more hydrophobic than those of CXCR3-negative naive cells.

Input material: naive CXCR3+ CD8+ T cells from blood. The subset denotes: CD45RO-CCR7+CD27+CD95- naive CD8+ T cells expressing CXCR3 (TNR3+). The origin of the receptors is a human donor in good health. Some clones in this sample may be carry-over from other donors' samples.

This chain links TRBV20-1 with TRBJ2-1; TCRdb calls TRBD2, which cannot be checked without DNA. Germline CDR1 reads DFQATT; CDR2 reads SNEGSKA (reference sequence). The CDR3 has 17 amino acids. CDR3 loop: CSAPGLAGLRAYNEQFF.

The rearrangement joins TRBV29-1 to TRBJ2-1; there is no DNA to check the TCRdb D call of TRBD1. The CDR3 totals 17 residues. The germline V gene has CDR1 SQVTM and CDR2 ANQGSEA. The CDR3 reads CSVYPGQQLLFYNEQFF.

V usage is TRBV7-7 and J usage is TRBJ2-1; the TRBD1 assignment by TCRdb is unverifiable without DNA. The germline CDR1 and CDR2 sequences are SSHAT and FNYEAQ (reference sequence). The CDR3 spans 19 residues. This chain's CDR3 is CASSFPTGVGLAVYNEQFF.

This rearrangement joins TRBV28 to TRBJ2-3. The CDR3 has 14 residues. The germline gives CDR1 MDHEN, CDR2 SYDVKM. This CDR3 reads CASSLYESADTQYF.

The J gene is TRBJ2-7, the V gene TRBV7-9; TCRdb calls TRBD1, which cannot be checked without DNA. The germline V gene encodes CDR1 SEHNR and CDR2 FQNEAQ (reference sequence). The CDR3 has 13 residues. CDR3 region: CASSNTGMYEQYF.

The chain uses TRBV7-2 and TRBJ2-1. The CDR3 consists of 13 residues. Germline V gene lookup returns CDR1 SGHTA and CDR2 FQGNSA. This CDR3 reads CASSLRNHREQFF. The entire variable domain, with the rest obtained from reference TRBV7-2 and TRBJ2-1, is as follows: GAGVSQSPSNKVTEKGKDVELRCDPISGHTALYWYRQSLGQGLEFLIYFQGNSAPDKSGLPSDRFSAERTGGSVSTLTIQRTQQEDSAVYLCASSLRNHREQFFGPGTRLTVL.

CDR3 residues: CASSLGSGPRTYF. The chain employs TRBV7-9 and TRBJ2-7; the D gene TCRdb calls, TRBD2, cannot be checked with no DNA. This CDR3 has 13 amino acids. Germline V gives CDR1 SEHNR, CDR2 FQNEAQ (reference sequence).

V usage is TRBV28 and J usage is TRBJ2-2; with no DNA, the TCRdb D assignment of TRBD1 cannot be verified. Germline-derived CDR1 and CDR2 are MDHEN and SYDVKM. The CDR3 length is 18 residues. This CDR3 reads CASSPYSGQESLFGELFF.

V usage is TRBV29-1 and J usage is TRBJ1-2. The CDR3 sequence is 13 residues long. CDR1 and CDR2 (germline): SQVTM, ANQGSEA. The chain's CDR3 is CSAGPEGFYGYTF.

This chain joins TRBV19 and TRBJ2-1; TCRdb selects TRBD1, and the lack of DNA leaves this call unchecked. The CDR3 covers 16 residues. The V gene's germline CDR1 is LNHDA and CDR2 SQIVND (reference sequence). CDR3 sequence: CASSELTRWSYNEQFF. Supplemented by reference TRBV19 and TRBJ2-1, the full variable domain reads DGGITQSPKYLFRKEGQNVTLSCEQNLNHDAMYWYRQDPGQGLRLIYYSQIVNDFQKGDIAEGYSVSREKKESFPLTVTSAQKNPTAFYLCASSELTRWSYNEQFFGPGTRLTVL.